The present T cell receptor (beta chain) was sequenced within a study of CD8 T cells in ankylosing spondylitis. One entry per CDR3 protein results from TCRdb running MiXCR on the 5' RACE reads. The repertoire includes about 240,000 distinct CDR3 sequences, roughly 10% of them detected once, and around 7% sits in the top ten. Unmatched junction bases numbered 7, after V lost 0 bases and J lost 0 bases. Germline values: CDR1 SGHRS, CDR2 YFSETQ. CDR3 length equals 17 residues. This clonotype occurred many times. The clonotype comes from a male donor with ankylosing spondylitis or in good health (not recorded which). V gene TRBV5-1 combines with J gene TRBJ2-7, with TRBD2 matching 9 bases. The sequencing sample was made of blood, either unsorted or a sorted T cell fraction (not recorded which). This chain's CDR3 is CASSLVPSGGLSYEQYF. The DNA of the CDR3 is TGCGCCAGCAGCTTGGTGCCCAGCGGGGGGCTCTCCTACGAGCAGTACTTC.